These 18 T cell receptor beta chains share one sample of origin, sequenced in a study of T-cell memory formation after mild COVID-19. TCRdb analysed the 5' RACE reads with MiXCR anew, one entry per CDR3 protein. The repertoire holds some 120,000 distinct CDR3 sequences, with approximately 17% as singletons. The sequencing sample was made of PBMCs or a T cell subset sorted from them (not recorded which). All receptors come from a man between 18 and 29 years old who had mild COVID-19 (a few samples of this study predate the infection). Cell type and time point are not known.

Ten or more counts support this clonotype. The rearrangement uses TRBV4-1 and TRBJ2-1, with D tentatively TRBD1 (6 bases). CDR3 length equals 15 residues. The germline V gene encodes CDR1 MGHRA and CDR2 YSYEKL. V lost 4 bases and J 8 bases, leaving 18 bases between the germline ends. This CDR3 is CASSPTGPRGDEQFF. The CDR3 DNA is TGCGCCAGCAGCCCTACTGGACCCAGGGGAGATGAGCAGTTCTTC.

J is TRBJ2-1 and V is TRBV7-2, with TRBD2 matching over 11 bases. The CDR3 sequence is 18 residues long. Germline V CDR1 and CDR2: SGHTA, FQGNSA. V was clipped by 2 bases and J by 7 bases; unmatched bases: 13. The CDR3 DNA reads TGTGCCAGCAGCTTACTCAGCCCCTTAGCGGGGGGGCAGAATGAGCAGTTCTTC. Encoded protein: CASSLLSPLAGGQNEQFF.

The chain joins TRBV19 to TRBJ2-5; no clear D gene. V gave up 3 bases and J gave up 6 bases, with 5 bases separating them. The germline gives CDR1 LNHDA, CDR2 SQIVND (reference sequence). There are 11 residues in the CDR3. CDR3 nucleotides: TGTGCCAGTAGTATCGGAAAGACCCAGTACTTC. Its translation is CASSIGKTQYF.

This chain joins TRBV2 and TRBJ2-1; no clear D. CDR3 length: 12 amino acids. Germline loops: CDR1 SNHLY, CDR2 FYNNEI. The germline V and J ends were trimmed by 6 bases and 8 bases, with 11 bases remaining between them. The chain's CDR3 is CASRNDIDEQFF. The CDR3 region has the DNA TGTGCCAGCAGGAATGACATCGATGAGCAGTTCTTC. The full variable domain, completed using reference TRBV2 and TRBJ2-1, is EPEVTQTPSHQVTQMGQEVILRCVPISNHLYFYWYRQILGQKVEFLVSFYNNEISEKSEIFDDQFSVERPDGSNFTLKIRSTKLEDSAMYFCASRNDIDEQFFGPGTRLTVL.

In this sample, this clonotype turned up a few times. This chain uses TRBV5-1 with TRBJ1-2, with 7 bases matching TRBD1. In germline, CDR1 is SGHRS, CDR2 YFSETQ. J gave up 4 bases and V 4 bases, and 7 bases lay outside the gene matches. This CDR3 is 14 amino acids long. The CDR3 nucleotides are TGCGCCAGCAGCCCGGGACAGATGATCTATGGCTACACCTTC. The encoded protein is CASSPGQMIYGYTF.

This clonotype was recorded many times. The V call is TRBV9, the J call TRBJ2-5; unclear D gene. V shed 0 bases and J shed 2 bases, with 5 bases lying between them. Germline-derived CDR1 and CDR2 are SGDLS and YYNGEE. The CDR3 spans 13 residues. As DNA, the CDR3 is TGTGCCAGCAGCGTAGCGGCTCAAGAGACCCAGTACTTC. Translating gives CASSVAAQETQYF.

This clonotype was seen a handful of times. V gene TRBV7-3 combines with J gene TRBJ1-1; D possibly corresponds to TRBD1 (5 bases). V dropped 6 bases and J dropped 6 bases, with 17 bases sitting between them. The length of the CDR3 is 14 residues. Germline assignment: CDR1 SGHTA and CDR2 FQGTGA. Written as DNA, the CDR3 is TGTGCCAGCAGGGGAGGGGCTCGGACGGCTGAAGCTTTCTTT. This codes for CASRGGARTAEAFF.

At least ten counts were recorded for this clonotype. The chain recombines TRBV2 with TRBJ2-5; D is possibly TRBD1 (6 bases). This CDR3 has 13 residues. The V end was cut by 7 bases, the J end by 2 bases, with 11 bases between. Germline-derived CDR1 and CDR2 are SNHLY and FYNNEI. The CDR3 sequence: CASNRQEQETQYF. The CDR3 DNA reads TGTGCCAGCAACCGACAGGAACAAGAGACCCAGTACTTC.

This clonotype was observed a few times. The V call is TRBV20-1, the J call TRBJ1-5; TRBD1 aligns across 7 bases. J was trimmed by 6 bases and V by 3 bases; bases with no gene match: 11. There are 15 residues in the CDR3. CDR1 is DFQATT, CDR2 SNEGSKA, per germline (reference sequence). As DNA, the CDR3 is TGCAGTGCTAGTAGAGGGGGCCAGGGAACTCAGCCCCAGCATTTT. Its translation is CSASRGGQGTQPQHF.

This clonotype turned up a few times. V usage is TRBV5-1 and J usage is TRBJ2-3, with D possibly TRBD1 on 6 matching bases. The germline V gene has CDR1 SGHRS and CDR2 YFSETQ. V was pared by 4 bases and J by 4 bases, with 16 bases between. There are 15 residues in the CDR3. Here the CDR3 DNA reads TGCGCCAGCAGCCCCGGTCTGGGGGCCCCAGATACGCAGTATTTT. This gives the protein CASSPGLGAPDTQYF.

The genes are TRBV20-1 and TRBJ1-5; D perhaps matches TRBD1 (6 bases). The CDR3 runs to 15 residues. Per the germline V gene, CDR1 is DFQATT and CDR2 is SNEGSKA (reference sequence). V lost 2 bases and J 5 bases, leaving 16 bases between the germline ends. The CDR3 bases are TGCAGTGCTAGACCCCCAGGACAGTGGGATCAGCCCCAGCATTTT. This sequence encodes CSARPPGQWDQPQHF.

The chain uses TRBV19 and TRBJ2-1; TRBD1 matches 9 bases. The CDR3 sequence is 15 residues long. Per the germline V gene, CDR1 is LNHDA and CDR2 is SQIVND (reference sequence). J was trimmed by 7 bases and V by 3 bases; bases with no gene match: 7. CDR3 sequence reads: CASSIEGTGKNEQFF. CDR3 nucleotide sequence: TGTGCCAGTAGTATTGAAGGGACAGGGAAGAATGAGCAGTTCTTC.

This clonotype was seen many times. V usage is TRBV5-5 and J usage is TRBJ1-1; maybe TRBD1 (5 bases). Germline CDR1 SGHKS, CDR2 YYEKEE (reference sequence). Trimming stripped 4 bases from V and 0 bases from J, with 16 bases between. This CDR3 is 16 amino acids long. For the CDR3, the DNA is TGTGCCAGCAGCCGGGGACCGGGACTTATGAACACTGAAGCTTTCTTT. It specifies CASSRGPGLMNTEAFF. The full variable domain, with the rest looked up from reference TRBV5-5 and TRBJ1-1, is DAGVTQSPTHLIKTRGQQVTLRCSPISGHKSVSWYQQVLGQGPQFIFQYYEKEERGRGNFPDRFSARQFPNYSSELNVNALLLGDSALYLCASSRGPGLMNTEAFFGQGTRLTVV.

This clonotype was detected only a few times. This chain uses TRBV6-5 with TRBJ2-5; no definite D call. Germline values: CDR1 MNHEY, CDR2 SVGAGI. This CDR3 has 15 amino acids. Trimming cost V 8 bases and J 1 base, with 17 bases left between them. CDR3 sequence: CASRRTLHSQETQYF. The CDR3 nucleotides are TGTGCCAGCCGTCGAACCCTCCACTCCCAAGAGACCCAGTACTTC.

The chain has TRBV11-3 and TRBJ2-1; tentatively, D is TRBD2 (6 bases). Trimming left V 5 bases short and J 1 base short, with 12 bases between. The germline CDR1 and CDR2 sequences are SGHNT and YENEEA. This CDR3 contains 15 residues. The CDR3 loop reads CASSLGGNSYNEQFF. CDR3 DNA: TGTGCCAGCAGCCTCGGGGGAAATTCCTACAATGAGCAGTTCTTC. The whole variable domain, remainder taken from reference TRBV11-3 and TRBJ2-1, is EAGVVQSPRYKIIEKKQPVAFWCNPISGHNTLYWYLQNLGQGPELLIRYENEEAVDDSQLPKDRFSAERLKGVDSTLKIQPAELGDSAVYLCASSLGGNSYNEQFFGPGTRLTVL.

This clonotype occurred many times. V and J are TRBV4-3 and TRBJ1-5; D perhaps matches TRBD1 (6 bases). The germline V gene encodes CDR1 LGHNA and CDR2 YSLEER. CDR3 length: 15 residues. Deletions cut 0 bases from V and 7 bases from J, with 13 bases between. CDR3 protein: CASSQDGQGRQPQHF. The CDR3 DNA reads TGCGCCAGCAGCCAAGATGGGCAGGGGAGGCAGCCCCAGCATTTT.

The CDR3 nucleotides read TGTGCCACCAGTGAGGTAGGGGACGAGACCCAGTACTTC. Translating gives CATSEVGDETQYF. The chain links TRBV24-1 to TRBJ2-5; D is possibly TRBD1 or TRBD2 (5 bases each). CDR1 is KGHDR and CDR2 is SFDVKD in the germline V gene. Trimming left V 4 bases short and J 5 bases short, with 10 bases between. The CDR3 extends over 13 amino acids.

The V call is TRBV3-1, the J call TRBJ2-2; D not certain. V was trimmed by 0 bases and J by 5 bases, leaving 7 bases between them. From germline, CDR1 is LGHDT and CDR2 YNNKEL (reference sequence). The CDR3 contains 14 residues. For the CDR3, the DNA is TGTGCCAGCAGCCAAGATCACGGGACCGGGGAGCTGTTTTTT. It yields the protein CASSQDHGTGELFF.